Each of the 32 T cell receptor beta chains below was sequenced from the same sample in a study of CXCR3-negative and CXCR3-positive naive CD8 T cells. Study observations and caveats: CXCR3-positive naive cells carried more hydrophobic TRB CDR3s than CXCR3-negative ones.

Libraries were UMI-labeled 5' RACE TRB cDNA. TCRdb reanalyzed the 5' RACE reads and collapses them to one entry per CDR3 protein, without DNA. This sample's table has 100,000 to 150,000 distinct CDR3 sequences. These receptors' antigens are unknown. The sample comprised naive CXCR3+ CD8+ T cells from blood. Subset of the sample: CD45RO-CCR7+CD27+CD95- naive CD8+ T cells expressing CXCR3 (TNR3+). The receptor source for this set is a human donor in good health. Some clones in this sample may be carry-over from other donors' samples.

The chain links TRBV10-3 to TRBJ2-1; TCRdb gives TRBD2 as the D gene, but with no DNA this cannot be confirmed. The germline V gene encodes CDR1 ENHRY and CDR2 SYGVKD. The CDR3 covers 19 residues. The chain's CDR3 is CAISEMWLAAGADYNEQFF.

This chain's CDR3 is CASSAGQGSIYF. V usage is TRBV12-3 or TRBV12-4 and J usage is TRBJ1-3; TCRdb calls TRBD1, which cannot be checked without DNA. CDR3 length: 12 residues.

The rearrangement links TRBV28 to TRBJ1-1; checking the TCRdb D call of TRBD1 is not possible without DNA. CDR3 size: 16 residues. CDR1 and CDR2 (germline): MDHEN, SYDVKM. CDR3 protein: CASSFRDRGLNTEAFF.

The rearrangement uses TRBV20-1 and TRBJ1-6; lacking DNA, the TRBD1 call made by TCRdb goes unchecked. The germline V gene has CDR1 DFQATT and CDR2 SNEGSKA (reference sequence). This CDR3 has 14 amino acids. The CDR3 sequence is CSARTTGFYSPLHF.

The gene calls are TRBV7-9 and TRBJ2-1. Looked up from germline, CDR1 is SEHNR and CDR2 is FQNEAQ (reference sequence). CDR3 length equals 14 residues. The CDR3 spells CASSLELTNNEQFF.

The rearrangement links TRBV12-3 or TRBV12-4 to TRBJ2-4. This CDR3 comprises 15 residues. The CDR3: CASSHSGVAKNIQYF.

V usage is TRBV7-9 and J usage is TRBJ1-6. Germline values: CDR1 SEHNR, CDR2 FQNEAQ (reference sequence). The CDR3 has 16 amino acids. CDR3 amino acids: CASSSKLEPDNSPLHF. The complete variable domain, with remaining parts taken from reference TRBV7-9 and TRBJ1-6, reads DTGVSQNPRHKITKRGQNVTFRCDPISEHNRLYWYRQTLGQGPEFLTYFQNEAQLEKSRLLSDRFSAERPKGSFSTLEIQRTEQGDSAMYLCASSSKLEPDNSPLHFGNGTRLTVT.

This sequence joins TRBV28 and TRBJ1-2; TCRdb's D call of TRBD1 is untestable without DNA. This CDR3 has 14 residues. Germline-derived CDR1 and CDR2 are MDHEN and SYDVKM. The chain's CDR3 is CASSLVGGSYGYTF.

The rearrangement joins TRBV7-9 to TRBJ2-7; checking the TCRdb D call of TRBD1 is not possible without DNA. Germline V gives CDR1 SEHNR, CDR2 FQNEAQ (reference sequence). This CDR3 is 14 amino acids long. CDR3 sequence reads: CASSLDPQGDEQYF.

The V call is TRBV7-2, the J call TRBJ2-1; there is no DNA to check the TCRdb D call of TRBD1. The CDR3 runs 14 residues. CDR1 SGHTA and CDR2 FQGNSA come from the germline V gene. This CDR3 reads CASSWDSSYNEQFF.

The V gene is TRBV7-6, the J gene TRBJ2-1; TCRdb names TRBD1, which stays unverified in the absence of DNA. Germline-derived CDR1 and CDR2 are SGHVS and FNYEAQ. This CDR3 contains 15 residues. CDR3 in amino acids: CASSSLPGTGYEQFF.

The chain combines TRBV5-8 with TRBJ2-5; TCRdb picks TRBD1, but there is no DNA to check that call. Germline V gene data show CDR1 as SGHTS and CDR2 as YDEGEE. The CDR3 extends over 15 amino acids. The CDR3 protein is CASTPFSTGKETQYF.

The chain has TRBV5-1 and TRBJ2-7. From germline, CDR1 is SGHRS and CDR2 YFSETQ. The CDR3 runs 13 residues. The CDR3 here is CASSFSGPREQYF.

The J gene is TRBJ2-1, the V gene TRBV29-1. Germline V lookup: CDR1 SQVTM, CDR2 ANQGSEA. The CDR3 totals 16 residues. The CDR3 is CSVEDRLDGPYNEQFF.

The V call is TRBV7-9, the J call TRBJ1-1; the TCRdb D gene call, TRBD1, has no DNA to confirm it. The CDR3 is 13 amino acids. Germline CDR1 reads SEHNR; CDR2 reads FQNEAQ (reference sequence). CDR3 amino acids: CASSPTGGTEAFF.

The chain links TRBV20-1 to TRBJ2-1; the D call from TCRdb, TRBD1, cannot be confirmed without DNA. Per germline, CDR1 DFQATT and CDR2 SNEGSKA (reference sequence). The CDR3 covers 18 residues. The CDR3 region is CSARVAPSTGFADNEQFF.

V gene TRBV12-3 or TRBV12-4 combines with J gene TRBJ2-5; TCRdb's assignment of TRBD2 cannot be checked, as there is no DNA. The CDR3 contains 15 residues. CDR3 in amino acids: CASSLNLAIQETQYF.

The V and J genes are TRBV20-1 and TRBJ1-6. The V gene's germline CDR1 is DFQATT and CDR2 SNEGSKA (reference sequence). There are 15 residues in the CDR3. CDR3 sequence: CSARDLRGPNSPLHF.

V is TRBV29-1 and J is TRBJ2-7; without DNA, the TCRdb call of TRBD1 cannot be checked. Germline V CDR1 and CDR2: SQVTM, ANQGSEA. The CDR3 extends over 11 amino acids. CDR3 in amino acids: CSVSTGFEQYF.

The chain combines TRBV29-1 with TRBJ2-7; TCRdb calls TRBD1, which cannot be checked without DNA. The CDR3 sequence is 15 residues long. Germline-derived CDR1 and CDR2 are SQVTM and ANQGSEA. CDR3 amino acids: CSVEDKGTGYYEQYF.

This rearrangement joins TRBV6-2 or TRBV6-3 to TRBJ1-5; as DNA is missing, the TRBD1 call by TCRdb cannot be tested. The germline CDR1 and CDR2 sequences are MNHEY and SVGEGT. This CDR3 has 15 residues. CDR3: CASSFEASEGQPQHF.

CDR3 region: CASSPGGSTNQETQYF. The chain couples TRBV3-1 to TRBJ2-5; TCRdb indicates TRBD1, and absent DNA this call remains unverified. Germline-derived CDR1 and CDR2 are LGHDT and YNNKEL (reference sequence). The CDR3 length is 16 residues.

The chain has TRBV12-3 or TRBV12-4 and TRBJ1-2; TCRdb's assignment of TRBD1 cannot be checked, as there is no DNA. The CDR3 is 13 residues long. Here the CDR3 reads CASSTGTGFGYTF.

The J gene is TRBJ1-1, the V gene TRBV29-1; TCRdb outputs TRBD1, but without DNA this stays unchecked. CDR3 length: 15 residues. Germline loops: CDR1 SQVTM, CDR2 ANQGSEA. The CDR3 sequence is CSVEVITGTWTEASF.

V gene TRBV28 combines with J gene TRBJ2-7; no DNA is available, so the TRBD1 call from TCRdb remains unchecked. Germline V lookup: CDR1 MDHEN, CDR2 SYDVKM. This CDR3 spans 14 amino acids. CDR3 region: CASRQTGGGNEQYF.

The chain uses TRBV7-9 and TRBJ1-2; TCRdb's D call of TRBD1 is untestable without DNA. Germline V gene data show CDR1 as SEHNR and CDR2 as FQNEAQ (reference sequence). The CDR3 is 15 amino acids. The CDR3 is CASSLVDRVNYGYTF. The whole variable domain, remainder taken from reference TRBV7-9 and TRBJ1-2, is DTGVSQNPRHKITKRGQNVTFRCDPISEHNRLYWYRQTLGQGPEFLTYFQNEAQLEKSRLLSDRFSAERPKGSFSTLEIQRTEQGDSAMYLCASSLVDRVNYGYTFGSGTRLTVV.

The chain uses TRBV10-3 and TRBJ1-1. CDR1 and CDR2 from the germline V gene are ENHRY and SYGVKD. CDR3 length: 13 amino acids. The CDR3 loop reads CAIRETMNTEAFF.

The chain is built from TRBV29-1 and TRBJ2-1; the TCRdb call, TRBD1, lacks DNA for checking. The CDR3 consists of 16 residues. In germline, CDR1 is SQVTM, CDR2 ANQGSEA. CDR3 amino acids: CSVEVVGTGAYNEQFF.

This chain connects TRBV28 to TRBJ1-1. This CDR3 has 11 residues. The germline V gene has CDR1 MDHEN and CDR2 SYDVKM. The CDR3 loop is CASCDNTEAFF.

The V and J genes are TRBV4-3 and TRBJ2-1; TCRdb reports TRBD2, a call that lacks DNA to check it against. This CDR3 has 17 residues. Germline V gene data show CDR1 as LGHNA and CDR2 as YSLEER. CDR3 protein: CASSQPSGGAAYNEQFF.

The chain has TRBV4-1 and TRBJ1-1; no DNA is available, so the TRBD1 call from TCRdb remains unchecked. Germline CDR1 is MGHRA and CDR2 is YSYEKL. The CDR3 extends over 16 amino acids. The CDR3 here is CASSQDWKDSYPEAFF.

This chain joins TRBV7-9 and TRBJ1-4. CDR1 is SEHNR, CDR2 FQNEAQ, per germline (reference sequence). The CDR3 covers 15 residues. CDR3 region: CASSLEEAEIEKLFF.